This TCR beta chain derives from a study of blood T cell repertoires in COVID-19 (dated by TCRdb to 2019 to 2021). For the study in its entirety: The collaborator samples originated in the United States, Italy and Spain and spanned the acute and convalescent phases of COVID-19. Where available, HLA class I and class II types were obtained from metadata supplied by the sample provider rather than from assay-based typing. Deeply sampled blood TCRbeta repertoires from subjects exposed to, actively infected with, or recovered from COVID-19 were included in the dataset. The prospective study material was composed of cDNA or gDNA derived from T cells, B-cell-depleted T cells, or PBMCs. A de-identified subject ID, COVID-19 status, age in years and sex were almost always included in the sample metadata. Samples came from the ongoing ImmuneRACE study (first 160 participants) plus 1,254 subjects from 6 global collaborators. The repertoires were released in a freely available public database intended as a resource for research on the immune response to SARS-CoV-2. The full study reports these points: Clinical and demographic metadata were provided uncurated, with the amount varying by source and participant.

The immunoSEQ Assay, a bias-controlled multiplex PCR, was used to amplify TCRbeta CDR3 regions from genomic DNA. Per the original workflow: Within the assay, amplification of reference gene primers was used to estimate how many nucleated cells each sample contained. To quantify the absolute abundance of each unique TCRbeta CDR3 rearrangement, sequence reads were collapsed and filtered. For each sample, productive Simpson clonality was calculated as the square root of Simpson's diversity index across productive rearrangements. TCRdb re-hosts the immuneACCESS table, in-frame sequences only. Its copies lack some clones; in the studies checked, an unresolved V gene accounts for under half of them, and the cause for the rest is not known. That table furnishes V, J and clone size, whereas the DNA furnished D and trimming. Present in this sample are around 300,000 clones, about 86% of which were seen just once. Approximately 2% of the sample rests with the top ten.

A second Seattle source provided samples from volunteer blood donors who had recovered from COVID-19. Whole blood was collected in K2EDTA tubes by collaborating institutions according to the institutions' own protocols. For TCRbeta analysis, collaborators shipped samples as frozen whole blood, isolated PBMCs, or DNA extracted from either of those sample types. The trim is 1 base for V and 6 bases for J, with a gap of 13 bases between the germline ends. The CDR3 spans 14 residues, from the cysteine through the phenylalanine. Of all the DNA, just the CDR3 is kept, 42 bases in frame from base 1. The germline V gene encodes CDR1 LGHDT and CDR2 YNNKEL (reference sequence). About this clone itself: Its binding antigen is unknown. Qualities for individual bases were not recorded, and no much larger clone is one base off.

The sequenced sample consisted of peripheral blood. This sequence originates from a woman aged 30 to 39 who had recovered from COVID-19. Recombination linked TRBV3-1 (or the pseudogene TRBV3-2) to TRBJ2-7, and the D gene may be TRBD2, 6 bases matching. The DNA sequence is TGTGCCAGCAGCCAAGTCGCGGGATTTGGCGAGCAGTACTTC. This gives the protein CASSQVAGFGEQYF.